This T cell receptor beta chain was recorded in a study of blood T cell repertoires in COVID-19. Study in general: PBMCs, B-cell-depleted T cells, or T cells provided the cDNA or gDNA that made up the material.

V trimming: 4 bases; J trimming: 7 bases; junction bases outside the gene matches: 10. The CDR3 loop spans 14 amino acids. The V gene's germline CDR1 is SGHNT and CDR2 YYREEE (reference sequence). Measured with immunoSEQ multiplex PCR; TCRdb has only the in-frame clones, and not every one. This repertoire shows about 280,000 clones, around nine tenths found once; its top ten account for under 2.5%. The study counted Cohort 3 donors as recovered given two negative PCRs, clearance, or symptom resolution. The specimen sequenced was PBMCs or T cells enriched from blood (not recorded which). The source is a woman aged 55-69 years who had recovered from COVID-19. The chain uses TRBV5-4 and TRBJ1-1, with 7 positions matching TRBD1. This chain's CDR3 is CASSKSGQAGEAFF. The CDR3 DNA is TGTGCCAGCAGCAAATCCGGACAGGCGGGTGAAGCTTTCTTT.